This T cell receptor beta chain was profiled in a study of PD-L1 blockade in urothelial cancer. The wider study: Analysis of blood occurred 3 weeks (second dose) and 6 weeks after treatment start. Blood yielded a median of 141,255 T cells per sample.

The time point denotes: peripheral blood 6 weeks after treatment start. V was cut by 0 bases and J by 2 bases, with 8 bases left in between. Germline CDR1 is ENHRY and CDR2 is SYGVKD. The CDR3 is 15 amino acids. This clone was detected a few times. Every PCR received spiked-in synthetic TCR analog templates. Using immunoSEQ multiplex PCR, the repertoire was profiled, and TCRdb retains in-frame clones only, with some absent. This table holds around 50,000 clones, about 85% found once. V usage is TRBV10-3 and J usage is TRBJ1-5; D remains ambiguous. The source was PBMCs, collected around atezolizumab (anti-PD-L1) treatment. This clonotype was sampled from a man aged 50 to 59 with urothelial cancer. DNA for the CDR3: TGTGCCATCAGTGAGTCGGAGTTCGGCAATCAGCCCCAGCATTTT. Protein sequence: CAISESEFGNQPQHF.